This TCR beta chain was sequenced for a study of T cells in Graves' hyperthyroidism and ophthalmopathy (dated by TCRdb to between 2018 and 2020). For the study in its entirety: Peripheral blood samples were taken at the time of initial diagnosis, prior to any treatment. To identify TCR V-J signatures that set the groups apart, the researchers used a discovery cohort of 90 to 100 patients, made up of approximately 43 with Graves' ophthalmopathy and about 60 with stable Graves' hyperthyroidism. Prospective prediction of ophthalmopathy was tested in an independent validation cohort consisting of 18 to 20 hyperthyroidism patients and some 15 patients who later progressed to ophthalmopathy. The 90 to 100 discovery patients were randomly split 7:3 into training and test sets. In more than five Graves' hyperthyroidism patients, the study also compared T-cell repertoires from thyroid tissue with T-cell repertoires from blood. After sampling, hyperthyroidism patients received methimazole starting at 30 mg daily, and ophthalmopathy patients received high-dose intravenous methylprednisolone. According to the paper, TCR Vbeta CDR3 sequencing was carried out on more than 120 peripheral blood samples, which came from under 50 ophthalmopathy, under 80 hyperthyroidism and approximately 17 progressor patients. General conclusions and limits of the study: Blood samples also contained most of the expanded thyroid clonotypes (frequency above 0.001), which suggests that blood repertoires may reflect thyroid immune responses. Ophthalmopathy was separated from stable hyperthyroidism by a 13 V-J signature model, with around 90% sensitivity and around 81% specificity obtained in cross-validation and 80%/75% obtained in testing. During validation, the model predicted progression to ophthalmopathy a median of about 6.3 months ahead of onset, with just under 71% sensitivity and around 72% specificity. No statistical method was used to fix the sample size in advance, and group allocation was not hidden from the investigators.

The CDR3 sequence holds 15 residues, the cysteine and phenylalanine included. Here the CDR3 DNA is all that survives: 45 bases in frame from base 1. V drops 3 bases and J drops 1 base, leaving 10 bases in between. This clonotype has just a few counts. No cognate antigen has been identified for it. There are no base qualities to consult, and no much larger clone falls within one base. The TCR beta CDR3 regions were amplified from the RNA transcripts. A first-round RT-PCR of the TCR CDR3 used the HTBI primer set with the Qiagen OneStep RT-PCR kit. A second multiplex PCR round built the libraries, followed by size selection and purification. The libraries were sequenced on an Illumina HiSeq2000 using paired-end 100 bp reads. As for the authors' bioinformatics: SOAPnuke was used to process the raw data, throwing out any read that contained adapters or uncalled bases, had a mean Phred below 15, or lacked an exact constant-primer or identifier match. High-quality paired reads were merged with COPE v1.2.5, and unique nucleotide sequences were defined as clonotypes. MiTCR v1.1 was used to align the clonotypes against IMGT TRBV, TRBD and TRBJ reference segments. The analysis included only V-J combinations with a frequency above 0.0001, which together covered around 99% of the repertoires. The TCS score was defined as the ratio of F50 (clonal expansion) to E x V (chaos), calculated using BLOSUM62-based TCRdist between CDR3 peptides within each V-J. Welch's t-statistics and random forest reduced around 520 V-J features to around 14, which were used in a naive Bayes classifier (R e1071). TCRdb itself trimmed the public reads at Q25 with fastp, ran MiXCR and retained productive beta chains. Identical CDR3 proteins give one entry, which carries the most common genes and DNA. These V and J calls rely on TCRdb rather than the paper's analysis. The sample table lists roughly 500,000 distinct CDR3 sequences, roughly 23% of them with a count of one. Under 55% of the sample is in the top ten clones.

In the ophthalmopathy patients, disease was moderately to severely active, with a Clinical Activity Score of 3 or more, a NOSPECS grade of 4 or more, and a duration of less than 3 months. Patients with uncontrolled infections, other autoimmune diseases, pregnancy or lactation were excluded. Diagnoses were established on the basis of clinical symptoms, serum thyroxine and TRAb, thyroid ultrasound, and orbital computed tomography. PBMCs were isolated from more than 9 ml of fresh peripheral blood by Ficoll-Paque density gradient centrifugation. Total RNA was extracted using Trizol reagent, and RNA quality was assessed on an Agilent 2100 Bioanalyzer.

The rearranged segments are TRBV12-3 or TRBV12-4 and TRBJ2-1; a tentative D match to TRBD2 spans 5 bases. The receptor was isolated from a woman between 65 and 79 years old with Graves' ophthalmopathy. Sequencing was done on a sample of blood. Here is the DNA: TGTGCCAGCAGTTTTCGGACTGCATCCTACAATGAGCAGTTCTTC. It codes for CASSFRTASYNEQFF.